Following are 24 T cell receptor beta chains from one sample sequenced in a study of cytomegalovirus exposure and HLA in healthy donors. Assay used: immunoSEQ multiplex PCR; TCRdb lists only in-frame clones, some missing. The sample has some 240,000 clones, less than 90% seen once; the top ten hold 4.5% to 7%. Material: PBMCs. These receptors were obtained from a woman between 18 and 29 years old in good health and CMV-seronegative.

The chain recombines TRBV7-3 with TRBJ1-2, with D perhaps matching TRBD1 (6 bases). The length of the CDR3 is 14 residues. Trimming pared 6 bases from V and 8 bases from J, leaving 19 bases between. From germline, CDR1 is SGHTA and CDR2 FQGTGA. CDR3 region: CASSQGGGAPGYTF. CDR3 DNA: TGTGCCAGCAGTCAAGGCGGGGGGGCCCCCGGCTACACCTTC. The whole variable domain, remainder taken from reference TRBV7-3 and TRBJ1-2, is GAGVSQTPSNKVTEKGKYVELRCDPISGHTALYWYRQSLGQGPEFLIYFQGTGAADDSGLPNDRFFAVRPEGSVSTLKIQRTERGDSAVYLCASSQGGGAPGYTFGSGTRLTVV.

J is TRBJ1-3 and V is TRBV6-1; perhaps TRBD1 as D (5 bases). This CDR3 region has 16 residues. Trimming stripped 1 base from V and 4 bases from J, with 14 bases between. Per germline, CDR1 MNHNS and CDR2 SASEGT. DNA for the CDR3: TGTGCCAGCAGTGAAGGTTTTGCGCAGGGCGGAAACACCATATATTTT. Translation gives CASSEGFAQGGNTIYF.

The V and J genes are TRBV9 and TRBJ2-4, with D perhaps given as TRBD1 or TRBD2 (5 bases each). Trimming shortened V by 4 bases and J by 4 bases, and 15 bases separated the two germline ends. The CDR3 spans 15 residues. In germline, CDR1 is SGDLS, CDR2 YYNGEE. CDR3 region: CASSPLGTEKNIQYF. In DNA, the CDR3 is TGTGCCAGCAGCCCTCTGGGGACGGAAAAAAACATTCAGTACTTC.

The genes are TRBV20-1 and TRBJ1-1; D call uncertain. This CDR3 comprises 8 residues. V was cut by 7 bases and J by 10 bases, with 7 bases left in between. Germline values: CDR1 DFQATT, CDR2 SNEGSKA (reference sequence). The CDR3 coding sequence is TGCAGTGTTGGGGTAGCTTTCTTT. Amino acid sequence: CSVGVAFF.

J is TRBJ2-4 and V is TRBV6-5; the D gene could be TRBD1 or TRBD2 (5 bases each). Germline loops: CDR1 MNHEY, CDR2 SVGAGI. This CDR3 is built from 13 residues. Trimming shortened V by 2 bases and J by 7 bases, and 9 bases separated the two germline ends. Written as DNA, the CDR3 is TGTGCCAGCAGTTACAATAGGGACAACATTCAGTACTTC. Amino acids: CASSYNRDNIQYF.

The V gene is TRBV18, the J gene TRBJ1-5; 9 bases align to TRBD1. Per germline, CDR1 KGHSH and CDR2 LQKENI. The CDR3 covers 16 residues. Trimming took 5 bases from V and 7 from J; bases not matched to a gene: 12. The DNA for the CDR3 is TGTGCCAGCTCAGGAACAGGGGGCAGAGTGGGACAGCCCCAGCATTTT. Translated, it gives CASSGTGGRVGQPQHF.

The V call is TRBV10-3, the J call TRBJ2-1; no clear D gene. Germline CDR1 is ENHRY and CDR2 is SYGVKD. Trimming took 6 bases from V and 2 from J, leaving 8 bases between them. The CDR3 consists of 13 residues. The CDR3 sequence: CAIRPPAYNEQFF. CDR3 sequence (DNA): TGTGCCATCAGACCTCCGGCCTACAATGAGCAGTTCTTC.

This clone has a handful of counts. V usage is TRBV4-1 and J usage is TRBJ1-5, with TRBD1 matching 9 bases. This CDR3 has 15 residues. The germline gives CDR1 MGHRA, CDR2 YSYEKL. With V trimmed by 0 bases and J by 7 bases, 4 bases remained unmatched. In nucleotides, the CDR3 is TGCGCCAGCAGCCAAGATCACAGGGGGCAACAGCCCCAGCATTTT. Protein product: CASSQDHRGQQPQHF.

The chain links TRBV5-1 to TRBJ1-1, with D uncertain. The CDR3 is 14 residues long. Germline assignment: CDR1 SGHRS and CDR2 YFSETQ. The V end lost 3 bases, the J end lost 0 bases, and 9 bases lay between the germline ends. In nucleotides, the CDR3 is TGCGCCAGCAGCTCCAGGAACATGAACACTGAAGCTTTCTTT. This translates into CASSSRNMNTEAFF.

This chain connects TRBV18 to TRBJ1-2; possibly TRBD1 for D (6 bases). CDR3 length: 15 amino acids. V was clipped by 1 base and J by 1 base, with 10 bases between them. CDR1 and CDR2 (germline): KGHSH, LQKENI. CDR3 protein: CASSPLDSVNYGYTF. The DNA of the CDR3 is TGTGCCAGCTCACCACTGGACAGCGTTAACTATGGCTACACCTTC. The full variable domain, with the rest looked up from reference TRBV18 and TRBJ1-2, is NAGVMQNPRHLVRRRGQEARLRCSPMKGHSHVYWYRQLPEEGLKFMVYLQKENIIDESGMPKERFSAEFPKEGPSILRIQQVVRGDSAAYFCASSPLDSVNYGYTFGSGTRLTVV.

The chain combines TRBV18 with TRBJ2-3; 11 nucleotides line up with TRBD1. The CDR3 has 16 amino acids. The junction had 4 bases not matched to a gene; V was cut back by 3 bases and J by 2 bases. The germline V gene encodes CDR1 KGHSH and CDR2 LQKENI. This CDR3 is CASSPPDRGLTDTQYF. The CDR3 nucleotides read TGTGCCAGCTCACCCCCGGACAGGGGGCTCACAGATACGCAGTATTTT.

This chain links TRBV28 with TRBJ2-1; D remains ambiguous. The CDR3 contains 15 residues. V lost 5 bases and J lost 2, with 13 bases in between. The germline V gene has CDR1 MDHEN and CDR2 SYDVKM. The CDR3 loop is CASSTPKVTYNEQFF. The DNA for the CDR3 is TGTGCCAGCAGTACTCCGAAGGTGACCTACAATGAGCAGTTCTTC.

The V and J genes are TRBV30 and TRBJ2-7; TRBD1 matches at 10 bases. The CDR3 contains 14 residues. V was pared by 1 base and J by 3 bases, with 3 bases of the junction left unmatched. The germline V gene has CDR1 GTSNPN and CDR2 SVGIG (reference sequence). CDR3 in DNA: TGTGCCTGGAGTGGGGACAGGGGCGTCTACGAGCAGTACTTC. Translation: CAWSGDRGVYEQYF.

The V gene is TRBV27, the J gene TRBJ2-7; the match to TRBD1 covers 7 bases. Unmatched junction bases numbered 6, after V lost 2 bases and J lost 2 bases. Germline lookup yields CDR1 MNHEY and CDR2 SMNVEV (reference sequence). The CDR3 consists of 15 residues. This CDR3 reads CASSLAGTVTYEQYF. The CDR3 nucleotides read TGTGCCAGCAGTTTAGCCGGGACAGTGACCTACGAGCAGTACTTC.

In DNA, the CDR3 is TGTGCCAGCAGCACAGGGGTAGGTTATGGCTACACCTTC. Amino acids: CASSTGVGYGYTF. The genes are TRBV6-5 and TRBJ1-2, with 7 bases identical to TRBD1. The trim removed 6 bases at V and 5 bases at J, leaving 6 bases unmatched. This CDR3 region has 13 residues. Per the germline V gene, CDR1 is MNHEY and CDR2 is SVGAGI.

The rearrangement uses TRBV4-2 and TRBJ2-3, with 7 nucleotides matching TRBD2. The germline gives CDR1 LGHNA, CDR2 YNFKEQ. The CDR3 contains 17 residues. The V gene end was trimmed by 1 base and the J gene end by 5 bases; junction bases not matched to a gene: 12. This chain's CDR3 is CASSQVGLGTIRDTQYF. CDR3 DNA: TGTGCCAGCAGCCAAGTAGGACTAGGAACTATCCGAGATACGCAGTATTTT.

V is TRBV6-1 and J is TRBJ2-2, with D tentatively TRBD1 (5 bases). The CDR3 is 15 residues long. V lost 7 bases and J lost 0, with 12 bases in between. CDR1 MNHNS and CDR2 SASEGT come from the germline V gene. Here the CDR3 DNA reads TGTGCCAGCAATTTACAGGAGCCGAACACCGGGGAGCTGTTTTTT. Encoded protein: CASNLQEPNTGELFF.

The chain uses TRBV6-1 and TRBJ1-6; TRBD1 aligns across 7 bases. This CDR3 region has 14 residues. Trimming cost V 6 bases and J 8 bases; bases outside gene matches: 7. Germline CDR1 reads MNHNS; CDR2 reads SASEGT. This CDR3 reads CASSGNRGHSPLHF. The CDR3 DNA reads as TGTGCCAGCAGCGGGAACAGGGGCCATTCACCCCTCCACTTT.

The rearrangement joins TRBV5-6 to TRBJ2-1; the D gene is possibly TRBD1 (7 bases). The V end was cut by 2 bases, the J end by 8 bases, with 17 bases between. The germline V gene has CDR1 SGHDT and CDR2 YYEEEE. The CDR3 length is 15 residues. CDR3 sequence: CASSFPTGRWYEQFF. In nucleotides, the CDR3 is TGTGCCAGCAGCTTTCCGACAGGGAGGTGGTATGAGCAGTTCTTC.

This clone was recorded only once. The DNA of the CDR3 is TGTGCCAGTAGTTTCCGACAGAGTGAAGCTTTCTTT. Its translation is CASSFRQSEAFF. The chain combines TRBV19 with TRBJ1-1, with a weak D call TRBD1 (5 bases). In germline, CDR1 is LNHDA, CDR2 SQIVND (reference sequence). This CDR3 region has 12 residues. Between the trimmed V and J ends, which lost 5 bases and 7 bases, there was a span of 11 bases.

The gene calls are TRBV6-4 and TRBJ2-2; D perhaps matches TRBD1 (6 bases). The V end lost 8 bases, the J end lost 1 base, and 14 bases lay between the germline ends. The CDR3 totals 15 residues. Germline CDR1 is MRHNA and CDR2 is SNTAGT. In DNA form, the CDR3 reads TGTGCCAGCGGAACAGGGAACCTGAACACCGGGGAGCTGTTTTTT. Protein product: CASGTGNLNTGELFF.

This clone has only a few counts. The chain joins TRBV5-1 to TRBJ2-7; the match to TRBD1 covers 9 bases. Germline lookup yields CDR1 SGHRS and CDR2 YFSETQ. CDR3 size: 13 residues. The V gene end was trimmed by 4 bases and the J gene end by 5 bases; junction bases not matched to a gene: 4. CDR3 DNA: TGCGCCAGCAGCAAGGACAGGGGCCACGAGCAGTACTTC. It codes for CASSKDRGHEQYF.

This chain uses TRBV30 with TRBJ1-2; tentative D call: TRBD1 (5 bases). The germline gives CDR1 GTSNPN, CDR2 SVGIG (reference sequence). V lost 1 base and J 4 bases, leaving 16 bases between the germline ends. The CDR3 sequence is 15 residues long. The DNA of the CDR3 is TGTGCCTGGAGTGGCCCCGACGGGACTTTCTATGGCTACACCTTC. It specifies CAWSGPDGTFYGYTF. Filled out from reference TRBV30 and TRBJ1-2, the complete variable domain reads SQTIHQWPATLVQPVGSPLSLECTVEGTSNPNLYWYRQAAGRGLQLLFYSVGIGQISSEVPQNLSASRPQDRQFILSSKKLLLSDSGFYLCAWSGPDGTFYGYTFGSGTRLTVV.

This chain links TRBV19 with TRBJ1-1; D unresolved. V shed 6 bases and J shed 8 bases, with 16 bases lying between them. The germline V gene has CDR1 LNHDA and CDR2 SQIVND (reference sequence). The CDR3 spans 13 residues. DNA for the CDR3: TGTGCCAGTAGAAATCAACCGGGCCACGAAGCTTTCTTT. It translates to CASRNQPGHEAFF.